The clone carrying this T cell receptor beta chain appeared a few times. Authors' data handling: Amplification with reference gene primers provided the estimates of nucleated cell counts. The method was immunoSEQ multiplex PCR; TCRdb's version includes in-frame clones alone and lacks a portion of them. V, J and clone size are those of that table, while D and trimming were read from the DNA. The repertoire includes about 90,000 clones, around 80% of them detected once, and 7% sits in the top ten. The data derive from a study of blood T cell repertoires in COVID-19. Study-wide background: The United States, Italy and Spain provided the acute and convalescent COVID-19 samples.

Trimming left V 2 bases short and J 4 bases short, with 8 bases between. The germline V gene has CDR1 WSHSY and CDR2 SAAADI. The CDR3 consists of 13 residues. Sequencing was carried out using peripheral blood. The receptor comes from a man in his 70s with acute or convalescent COVID-19. V gene TRBV10-2 combines with J gene TRBJ1-2, with D possibly TRBD1 on 6 matching bases. CDR3 sequence (DNA): TGCGCCAGCAGTGAGGGACAGTTCTATGGCTACACCTTC. Amino acid sequence: CASSEGQFYGYTF.